This TCR beta chain was found in a study of cytomegalovirus exposure and HLA in healthy donors (dated by TCRdb to the late 2010s). Looking at the study overall: According to an earlier analysis of a few hundred of the donors, roughly 180 million T cells yielded 117 million unique TCR beta sequences and approximately 300 Gb of sequence data. In an earlier analysis of 500 to 650 of the donors, high-throughput TCR beta sequencing was used to judge whether each TCR beta V gene segment behaved as functional or pseudogenic. HLA typing included class I and class II loci at four-digit resolution. A later analysis re-examined previously published TCR beta repertoires from more than 650 donors and added high-resolution HLA genotyping to investigate patterns of TCR occurrence. The number of donors typed differed by locus, with roughly 620-630 for A, B, C, DRB1 and DQB1, around 520 for DQA1, 600 to 610 for DPA1, and approximately 470 for DPB1. A later genetic analysis took genome-wide SNP genotypes for about three fifths of the roughly 700 donors and used that subset as a discovery cohort. The study was designed to test whether signatures of past pathogen exposure could be identified by cataloging public T cell receptors. High-throughput TCR immunosequencing, statistical association of individual TCRs with disease status, and machine learning were combined to predict cytomegalovirus infection status. All discovery cohort repertoires had been generated using a single sequencing platform. Donor age, sex, ethnicity and CMV serostatus were compiled together with the repertoire data. The later analysis used no new phenotypic data to find candidate immune exposures, relying instead on TCR beta sequences and their occurrence across donors. Of the 398 genotyped donors, over 80% were placed in the genetic ancestry cluster associated with self-reported Caucasian donors. The T cell repertoires of several hundred subjects were profiled by immunosequencing and related to cytomegalovirus serostatus. An early release covering about 600 HLA-typed donors comprised approximately 300 gigabases of sequencing data and around 85 million unique TCR sequences. Across approximately 400 genotyped donors of the cohort, an average of about 240,000 unique TCR beta nucleotide sequences per donor were sequenced, and 15% to 20% of those sequences were non-productive. Besides the first cohort of 500 to 700 subjects, a separate validation cohort made up of over 95 different subjects was used. Four to six DR-DQ haplotypes were handled as single units for association and clustering because linkage in the cohort was strong.

The V and J ends are trimmed by 6 bases and 2 bases, leaving 23 bases between them. CDR1 and CDR2, per the germline V gene, are LGHNT and FRNRAP. The CDR3 covers 18 residues, taking in both the cysteine and the phenylalanine. Of the read, only the CDR3 DNA is kept; its 54 bases are in frame from base 1. The study at large found these results: Roughly 17 rarely observed V segments, including chromosome 9 orphons, were excluded from the earlier analysis of approximately 500 of the donors because counts were too low. Several of the top co-occurrence clusters appeared to be linked to parvovirus B19, influenza, CMV and Epstein-Barr virus, according to a later analysis. Only TCR beta chains were sequenced in this cohort, and the absence of alpha or paired-chain data limited detectable features. Roughly uniform sequencing depth across donors was assumed in presence/absence analyses, although this assumption may not hold. Compared with equally common non-associated chains, HLA-associated TCR beta chains in a later analysis were more clonally expanded and had lower generation probabilities. It was suggested by the authors that the approach could potentially be generalized to other disease states and immunological phenotypes. Most TCR sequences were seen in very few donors, while some public TCRs were found in many individuals. For the cohort, immune exposure information was limited to CMV serostatus. In vitro tests confirmed that a few of the cytomegalovirus-associated TCR beta chains recognize cytomegalovirus antigens. HLA typing was unavailable for some donors at each locus, so association tests used only the typed subset. A total of 150 to 200 TCR beta chains were listed by the study as associated with cytomegalovirus. In an earlier analysis of fewer than 750 of the donors, most TCR beta V segments were observed in productive rearrangements about 87% or about 30% of the time, broadly matching IMGT annotations. The classifier was reported to diagnose cytomegalovirus status with high specificity and sensitivity in both the original cohort and the validation cohort. A further reported finding was that TCR beta sequences accurately predicted the HLA-A and HLA-B alleles for most subjects in the first cohort. Some IMGT-functional V segments, including TRBV6-2 and TRBV6-3, could not be distinguished by the 87-base-pair reads and were therefore excluded. The sequencing pipeline was judged likely to have produced a cluster of highly shared sequence variants as a technical artifact. A later genetic analysis associated a missense DCLRE1C variant with V-gene and J-gene trimming of TCR beta chains, and an independent cohort replicated the association. Compared with the 666-donor mean, donors in an Asian-associated ancestry cluster had fewer N-insertions in productive TCRs, according to a later genetic analysis. At a false discovery rate of 0.05, a later analysis linked roughly 17,000 TCR beta sequences to specific HLA alleles. Most CMV-associated TCR beta chains appeared to be HLA-restricted in a later analysis, and the HLA associations seemed to be driven largely by CMV exposure. When HLA alleles, especially DR and DQ, strongly co-occurred, TCR associations were difficult to assign to individual alleles. Correlated functional status among segregating V segments might reflect linkage disequilibrium, but an unknown experimental factor could not be ruled out. In a later analysis, the rate of TCR association differed among HLA loci, with DRB1 alleles having the most associated TCRs and HLA-C alleles having the fewest.

For this clone: Its antigen target is currently unknown.

The cohort was made up of 666 healthy bone marrow donors. All cohort members were sampled while nominally healthy, although unrecorded immune exposures were likely present. The donor was CMV seronegative and was included in the group of several hundred seronegative cohort members. Each donor provided a peripheral blood sample, and peripheral blood mononuclear cells were used for TCR beta sequencing. The Qiagen DNeasy Blood Extraction Kit was used to extract genomic DNA from the blood cell samples. Libraries were built with the immunoSEQ multiplex PCR assay. The multiplex PCR relied on a mix of 60 forward primers for TCR Vbeta segments and 13 reverse primers for TCR Jbeta segments. Amplification of the CDR3 region of rearranged TCR beta genes was performed with a multiplex PCR assay on genomic DNA. The amplified TCR beta libraries were sequenced on the Illumina HiSeq System as 87-base-pair reads. Under the source paper's analysis protocol: Across the 500 to 850 repertoires, a later analysis counted 75 million to 90 million unique TCR beta chains, 9.5 million to 12 million of which were shared by at least two donors. Raw reads were error-corrected and collapsed into unique sequences by a nearest-neighbor algorithm in which closely related sequences were merged to remove PCR and sequencing errors. To assign V, D and J gene segments, CDR3 sequences were aligned to IMGT reference sequences. Each retained sequence needed at least a six-nucleotide match to both a V gene segment and a J gene segment. Rearrangements were classified as productive when the CDR3 lacked stop codons and remained in frame with V and J, and all other rearrangements were classified as non-productive. CDR3 was defined by IMGT convention, running from the second conserved V-encoded cysteine to the conserved J-encoded phenylalanine. In an earlier analysis of around 540 of the donors, sequences lacking an unambiguous match to a single V gene segment were excluded. In an earlier analysis of approximately 560 of the donors, a V segment was called functional when productive rearrangements were above 56.7%, and segregating when the standard deviation between donors exceeded 5%. A statistical classification framework was developed to diagnose cytomegalovirus status using the catalog of TCR beta chain sequences. V and J gene assignment, in a later analysis, came from comparing TCR nucleotide sequences with IMGT/GENE-DB human TR gene sequences. A later analysis assigned CDR3 sequences and most-parsimonious VDJ recombination scenarios with the TCRdist pipeline. In a later analysis, every TCR beta chain was defined by the combination of its CDR3 amino acid sequence and its V-gene family, and reads without a unique V-gene family were dropped. As a way to deal with suspected cross-contamination and a sequencing artifact, a later analysis dropped hundreds of nucleotide sequences that were highly shared and had low generation probability. In a later analysis, a clonal expansion index was calculated for each public chain from normalized within-repertoire ranks of inferred template counts. In a later analysis, generation probabilities were computed using a VDJ recombination model fitted to out-of-frame rearrangements, and the results were checked against IGoR. In a later analysis, hypergeometric tests were used to score TCR-TCR, TCR-HLA and TCR-CMV co-occurrence, with a repertoire-size bias correction applied to TCR pairs. To estimate false discovery rates, a later analysis permuted the HLA or CMV assignments 20 times. In a later analysis, co-occurring TCRs were grouped using DBSCAN, with TCRdist sequence similarity added in when clustering inside HLA-allele-positive subsets. For co-occurrence clustering, repertoires with fewer than 30,000 or more than 120,000 public chains were excluded, along with five or six repertoires with anomalous nucleotide sharing. The table comes from immuneACCESS by way of TCRdb, which keeps in-frame sequences with V and J called. Part of the clones is missing from these tables; in studies checked, under half for an unresolved V gene and the rest for unknown reasons. D and trimming come from the DNA, and the V and J calls and clone size come from that table. The table for this sample shows 60,000 to 65,000 clones. The ten largest clones add up to approximately 4% of the sample.

Sequences were obtained from PBMCs. The TCR sequence derives from a woman aged 18-35 years in good health and CMV-seronegative. The chain employs TRBV12-5 and TRBJ1-5, and possibly TRBD1, on 5 matching bases. CDR3 protein: CASGRSGLTSGGNQPQHF. The DNA reads as follows: TGTGCTAGTGGACGATCGGGACTCACTTCGGGGGGCAATCAGCCCCAGCATTTT.